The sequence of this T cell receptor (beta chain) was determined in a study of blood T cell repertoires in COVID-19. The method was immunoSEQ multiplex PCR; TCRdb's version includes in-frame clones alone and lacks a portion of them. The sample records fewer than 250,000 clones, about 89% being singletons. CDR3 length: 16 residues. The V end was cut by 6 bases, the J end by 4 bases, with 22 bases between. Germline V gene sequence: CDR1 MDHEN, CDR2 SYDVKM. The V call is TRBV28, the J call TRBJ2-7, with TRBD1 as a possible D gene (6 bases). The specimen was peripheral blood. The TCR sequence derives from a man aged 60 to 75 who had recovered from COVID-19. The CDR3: CASSPPTGISFYEQYF. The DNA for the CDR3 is TGTGCCAGCAGCCCTCCTACAGGGATTTCCTTTTACGAGCAGTACTTC. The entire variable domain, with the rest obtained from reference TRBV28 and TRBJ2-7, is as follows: DVKVTQSSRYLVKRTGEKVFLECVQDMDHENMFWYRQDPGLGLRLIYFSYDVKMKEKGDIPEGYSVSREKKERFSLILESASTNQTSMYLCASSPPTGISFYEQYFGPGTRLTVT.